The present T cell receptor (beta chain) was sequenced within a study of blood T cell repertoires in COVID-19. Assay: immunoSEQ multiplex PCR; the TCRdb copy retains only in-frame clones and omits some. The top ten clones hold over 4.5% of a sample with 360,000 or so clones, roughly four fifths of them seen once. After removal of 3 bases from V and 4 bases from J, the junction contained 2 bases not matched to a gene. The length of the CDR3 is 13 residues. The clonotype was recovered from a woman aged 50 to 60 who had recovered from COVID-19. Material for sequencing was PBMCs or T cells enriched from blood (not recorded which). This chain joins TRBV12-3 or TRBV12-4 and TRBJ1-2, with 7 bases matching TRBD1. The CDR3 coding sequence is TGTGCCAGCAGTTTGGACAGGCTCTATGGCTACACCTTC. Translated: CASSLDRLYGYTF.